The clone carrying this TCR beta chain was detected only a few times. Antigen specificity is unknown. The junction had 5 bases not matched to a gene; V was cut back by 6 bases and J by 8 bases. This CDR3 contains 12 residues. Germline V gene data show CDR1 as MNHEY and CDR2 as SVGAGI. General study results and limits: Tumor Tregs overlapped most with tumor, then blood, naive CD4+ cells. In terms of TCR gene usage, tumor memory CD4+ T cells clustered together with blood and lymph node memory CD4+ cells, as well as with lymph node naive CD4+ cells.

CD4+CD45RO+CD25- cells were isolated as memory CD4+ T cells. TCRdb analysed the 5' RACE reads with MiXCR anew, one entry per CDR3 protein. This sample has 62,000 or so distinct CDR3 sequences, with around a fifth found just once. V gene TRBV6-5 combines with J gene TRBJ1-2; the match to TRBD1 covers 8 bases. This sequence was found in a female donor with breast cancer. Sequencing was done on a sample of memory CD4+ T cells sorted from a lymph node. Subset meaning: memory CD4+ T cells, CD4+CD45RO+CD25-. The CDR3 DNA follows: TGTGCCAGCAGATACGACAGGGGAGGCTACACCTTC. Translated: CASRYDRGGYTF.